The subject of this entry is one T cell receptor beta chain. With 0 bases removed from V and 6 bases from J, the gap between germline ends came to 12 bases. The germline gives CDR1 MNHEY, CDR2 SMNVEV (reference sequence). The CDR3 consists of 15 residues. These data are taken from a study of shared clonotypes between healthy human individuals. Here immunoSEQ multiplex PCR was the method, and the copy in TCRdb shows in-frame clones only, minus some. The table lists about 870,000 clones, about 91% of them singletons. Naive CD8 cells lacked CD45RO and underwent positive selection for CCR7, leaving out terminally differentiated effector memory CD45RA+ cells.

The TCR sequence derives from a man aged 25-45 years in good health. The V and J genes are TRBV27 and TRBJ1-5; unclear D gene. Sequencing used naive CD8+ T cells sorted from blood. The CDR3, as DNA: TGTGCCAGCAGTTTATCTTTTCTGTTTCGTCAGCCCCAGCATTTT. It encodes CASSLSFLFRQPQHF.